The 15 T cell receptor beta chains below were found in one sample sequenced in a study of T cell repertoires in cytomegalovirus infection. Each CDR3 protein gets one entry after TCRdb re-called the reads with MiXCR. This sample yields approximately 310,000 distinct CDR3 sequences, of which about 25% are seen a single time; about 14% belongs to the top ten. No antigen has been assigned to these receptors. The sequences come from cultured PBMCs, collected from culture after CMV antigen stimulation. The receptors shown here come from a human donor in good health (CMV status not recorded). Some clones in this sample may be carry-over from other donors' samples.

This chain connects TRBV7-9 to TRBJ1-1; D gene unclear. The CDR3 covers 14 residues. The V gene's germline CDR1 is SEHNR and CDR2 FQNEAQ (reference sequence). V was cut by 5 bases and J by 5 bases, with 15 bases left in between. The CDR3 is CASSTQQIMTEAFF. Written as DNA, the CDR3 is TGTGCCAGCAGCACACAACAGATTATGACTGAAGCTTTCTTT. The whole variable domain, remainder taken from reference TRBV7-9 and TRBJ1-1, is DTGVSQNPRHKITKRGQNVTFRCDPISEHNRLYWYRQTLGQGPEFLTYFQNEAQLEKSRLLSDRFSAERPKGSFSTLEIQRTEQGDSAMYLCASSTQQIMTEAFFGQGTRLTVV.

The chain links TRBV6-2 or TRBV6-3 to TRBJ1-1; D remains ambiguous. CDR1 is MNHEY, CDR2 SVGEGT, per germline. V shed 6 bases and J shed 4 bases, with 12 bases lying between them. This CDR3 region has 13 residues. CDR3 coding DNA: TGTGCCAGCAGCCACCTACTGAGCACTGAAGCTTTCTTT. Translation: CASSHLLSTEAFF.

A few counts support this clonotype. The genes are TRBV7-3 and TRBJ2-2; 13 bases line up with TRBD2. J lost 5 bases, V lost 5 bases, and 5 bases had no gene match. Germline CDR1 reads SGHTA; CDR2 reads FQGTGA. This CDR3 is 16 amino acids long. The CDR3 DNA is TGTGCCAGCAGCACCGGACTAGCGGGGGCTACCGGGGAGCTGTTTTTT. It codes for CASSTGLAGATGELFF.

This rearrangement joins TRBV10-3 to TRBJ2-3, with no clear D. The germline V and J ends were trimmed by 3 bases and 3 bases, with 13 bases remaining between them. Germline-derived CDR1 and CDR2 are ENHRY and SYGVKD. The CDR3 has 15 residues. The CDR3: CAISDVDRSTDTQYF. CDR3 in DNA: TGTGCCATCAGTGACGTGGATCGGAGTACAGATACGCAGTATTTT.

This clonotype was recorded at least ten times. The chain carries TRBV7-2 and TRBJ1-4; the match to TRBD1 covers 10 bases. With V trimmed by 5 bases and J by 7 bases, 4 bases remained unmatched. This CDR3 is built from 14 residues. Per germline, CDR1 SGHTA and CDR2 FQGNSA. The CDR3 DNA follows: TGTGCCAGCAGCAAGGACAGGGGGAGTGAAAAACTGTTTTTT. Protein: CASSKDRGSEKLFF.

This clonotype was counted at least ten times. The V gene is TRBV7-2, the J gene TRBJ1-2; 9 bases fit TRBD1. V was pared by 5 bases and J by 7 bases, with 11 bases of the junction left unmatched. Germline V gives CDR1 SGHTA, CDR2 FQGNSA. The CDR3 sequence is 15 residues long. CDR3 coding DNA: TGTGCCAGCAGCCCGATACAGGGGGCTATTAGTGGCTACACCTTC. It specifies CASSPIQGAISGYTF.

This clonotype was seen only a few times. This chain joins TRBV28 and TRBJ2-1; 13 nucleotides align to TRBD2. Losses at the gene ends were 4 bases for V and 7 bases for J; bases not matched to a gene: 1. This CDR3 is built from 14 residues. Looked up from germline, CDR1 is MDHEN and CDR2 is SYDVKM. In DNA, the CDR3 is TGTGCCAGCAGTTGGACTAGCGGGAGTAATGAGCAGTTCTTC. Its translation: CASSWTSGSNEQFF.

The chain has TRBV7-2 and TRBJ1-1; no clear D. Germline assignment: CDR1 SGHTA and CDR2 FQGNSA. V lost 3 bases, J lost 7 bases, and 21 bases lay in between. This CDR3 region has 16 residues. The CDR3 nucleotides read TGTGCCAGCAGCTTGTGGTACGGAAATCCCCAAGTTGAAGCTTTCTTT. Protein sequence: CASSLWYGNPQVEAFF.

Only one count was recorded for this clonotype. The rearrangement uses TRBV4-1 and TRBJ2-5; D gene uncertain. The CDR3 has 13 amino acids. Germline CDR1 reads MGHRA; CDR2 reads YSYEKL. The V and J ends lost 3 bases and 2 bases respectively, with 7 bases between them. CDR3 coding DNA: TGCGCCAGCAGCCAGGGCTATCAAGAGACCCAGTACTTC. Encoded protein: CASSQGYQETQYF.

Comments on this clonotype: A much larger clone lies one base from this, so it may be a read error. The rearrangement uses TRBV7-2 and TRBJ1-1; D not resolved. The CDR3 is made up of 14 amino acids. Looked up from germline, CDR1 is SGHTA and CDR2 is FQGNSA. V shed 5 bases and J shed 0 bases, with 10 bases lying between them. This chain's CDR3 is CASSPQTVNTEAFF. The CDR3 DNA reads as TGTGCCAGCAGCCCCCAAACAGTGAACACTGAAGCTTTCTTT. Full variable domain (outside the CDR3, taken from reference TRBV7-2 and TRBJ1-1): GAGVSQSPSNKVTEKGKDVELRCDPISGHTALYWYRQSLGQGLEFLIYFQGNSAPDKSGLPSDRFSAERTGGSVSTLTIQRTQQEDSAVYLCASSPQTVNTEAFFGQGTRLTVV.

The chain links TRBV7-9 to TRBJ2-3; the D gene is possibly TRBD2 (6 bases). Germline CDR1 reads SEHNR; CDR2 reads FQNEAQ (reference sequence). CDR3 length: 13 amino acids. Between the trimmed V and J ends, which lost 5 bases and 3 bases, there was a span of 9 bases. CDR3 DNA sequence: TGTGCCAGCAGCATTGGGACTACAGATACGCAGTATTTT. Amino acid sequence: CASSIGTTDTQYF.

This chain links TRBV7-2 with TRBJ2-7; possible D gene TRBD2, 6 bases. This CDR3 has 14 residues. V lost 5 bases, J lost 7 bases, and 18 bases lay in between. The germline gives CDR1 SGHTA, CDR2 FQGNSA. The CDR3 loop reads CASSIHPTAGEQYF. The DNA of the CDR3 is TGTGCCAGCAGCATCCATCCTACCGCGGGGGAGCAGTACTTC.

The chain links TRBV20-1 to TRBJ2-3, with 8 bases matching TRBD2. The CDR3 is 15 amino acids. The trim removed 3 bases at V and 3 bases at J, leaving 8 bases unmatched. Germline CDR1 DFQATT, CDR2 SNEGSKA (reference sequence). Here the CDR3 DNA reads TGCAGTGCTAGGGTCTTAGGCGGGAGGACAGATACGCAGTATTTT. It encodes CSARVLGGRTDTQYF.

This clonotype was picked up many times. The gene calls are TRBV7-9 and TRBJ1-5; no reliable D call. The CDR3 is made up of 15 amino acids. V lost 5 bases to trimming and J lost 3 bases, with 14 bases between them. CDR1 and CDR2 (germline): SEHNR, FQNEAQ (reference sequence). The CDR3 nucleotides are TGTGCCAGCAGCATAGATGGGCAGGACAATCAGCCCCAGCATTTT. The encoded protein is CASSIDGQDNQPQHF. The whole variable domain, remainder taken from reference TRBV7-9 and TRBJ1-5, is DTGVSQNPRHKITKRGQNVTFRCDPISEHNRLYWYRQTLGQGPEFLTYFQNEAQLEKSRLLSDRFSAERPKGSFSTLEIQRTEQGDSAMYLCASSIDGQDNQPQHFGDGTRLSIL.

The chain couples TRBV19 to TRBJ1-5; 11 nucleotides line up with TRBD1. Germline V gene data show CDR1 as LNHDA and CDR2 as SQIVND (reference sequence). J gave up 2 bases and V 8 bases, and 2 bases lay outside the gene matches. This CDR3 is built from 14 residues. CDR3 sequence (DNA): TGTGCCAGTTGGGACAGGGGGGGCAATCAGCCCCAGCATTTT. It specifies CASWDRGGNQPQHF.